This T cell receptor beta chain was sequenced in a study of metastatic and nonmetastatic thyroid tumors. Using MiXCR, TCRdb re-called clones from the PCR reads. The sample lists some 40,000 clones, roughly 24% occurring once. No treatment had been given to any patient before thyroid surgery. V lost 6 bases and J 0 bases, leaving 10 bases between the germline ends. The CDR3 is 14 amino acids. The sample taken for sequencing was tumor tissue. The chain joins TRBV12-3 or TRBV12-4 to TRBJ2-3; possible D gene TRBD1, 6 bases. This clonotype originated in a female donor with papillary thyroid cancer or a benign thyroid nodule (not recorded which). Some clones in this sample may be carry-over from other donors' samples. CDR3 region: CASSRQGSTDTQYF. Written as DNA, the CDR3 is TGTGCCAGCAGCCGGCAGGGGAGCACAGATACGCAGTATTTT.